This TCR beta chain was sequenced for a study of T cell changes during pregnancy in multiple sclerosis. Assay: immunoSEQ multiplex PCR; the TCRdb copy retains only in-frame clones and omits some. The sample contains roughly 100,000 clones, roughly 91% of which appear only once. From germline, CDR1 is KGHSH and CDR2 LQKENI. Trimming took off 0 bases at V and 1 base at J, with 9 bases between the two ends. The CDR3 length is 15 residues. The starting material was peripheral blood, obtained after pregnancy. This receptor was identified in a female donor in good health, enrolled as a control in a pregnancy study. The chain employs TRBV18 and TRBJ2-5; D might be TRBD1 (6 bases). Here the CDR3 reads CASSPPGRGQETQYF. Here the CDR3 DNA reads TGTGCCAGCTCACCACCGGGCAGGGGCCAAGAGACCCAGTACTTC.